This T cell receptor (beta chain) was sequenced for a study of cytomegalovirus exposure and HLA in healthy donors. For the study at large: In an earlier analysis, some 110 million unique TCR beta sequences were found from 150 million to 200 million T cells. Points from the study as a whole: Across all donors, roughly uniform sequencing depth was an assumption of the presence/absence analyses. CMV serostatus was the sole immune exposure data available. A highly shared variant cluster was judged a likely technical artifact.

On this clone itself: Its target is not known.

This CDR3 region has 15 residues. The V end lost 0 bases, the J end lost 8 bases, and 16 bases lay between the germline ends. From germline, CDR1 is SGHDN and CDR2 FVKESK. PCR amplification relied on 60 Vbeta primers (plus 13 Jbeta primers). Only in-frame clones appear in the TCRdb table, and some are missing; sequencing was by immunoSEQ multiplex PCR. The data show approximately 170,000 clones, about 85% seen once. The origin of this receptor is a man in his fifties or sixties in good health and CMV-seropositive. Sample: PBMCs. The chain is built from TRBV14 and TRBJ1-2; maybe TRBD1 (6 bases). The CDR3 DNA reads as TGTGCCAGCAGCCAAGAGTCGGGACACTCCCGGGGCTACACCTTC. Protein product: CASSQESGHSRGYTF.